This passage covers 20 T cell receptor beta chains from one sample sequenced in a study of shared clonotypes between healthy human individuals. The data were produced by immunoSEQ multiplex PCR, yet TCRdb's version contains in-frame clones alone and is incomplete. The data show roughly 590,000 clones, roughly 95% seen once. The naive CD8 fraction comprised CD45RO-negative cells positively selected for CCR7 and excluded terminally differentiated effector memory CD45RA+ cells. The specimen was naive CD8+ T cells sorted from blood. Source of these receptors: a woman in her twenties or thirties in good health.

CDR3 in DNA: TGCGCCAGCAGCCAAATGGGGGCTCGAGAGACCCAGTACTTC. Protein: CASSQMGARETQYF. The chain links TRBV4-1 to TRBJ2-5; perhaps TRBD1 as D (6 bases). CDR3 size: 14 residues. The V gene's germline CDR1 is MGHRA and CDR2 YSYEKL. Between the trimmed V and J ends, which lost 2 bases and 4 bases, there was a span of 11 bases.

This chain connects TRBV6-5 to TRBJ2-3, with TRBD2 identical over 7 bases. The V segment lost 6 bases and the J segment 6 bases; nucleotides outside the gene matches: 12. The germline CDR1 and CDR2 sequences are MNHEY and SVGAGI. This CDR3 is 15 amino acids long. Here the CDR3 reads CASSHLAELYDTQYF. The DNA for the CDR3 is TGTGCCAGCAGCCATCTAGCGGAACTGTATGATACGCAGTATTTT.

A word on this clone: Other DNA sequences of this sample code for an identical CDR3. The chain combines TRBV19 with TRBJ2-7, with D possibly TRBD1 on 5 matching bases. Germline V gene sequence: CDR1 LNHDA, CDR2 SQIVND (reference sequence). The CDR3 contains 14 residues. V was cut by 1 base and J by 3 bases, with 10 bases left in between. CDR3 sequence (DNA): TGTGCCAGTAGTATAGGAACAGGCAGCTACGAGCAGTACTTC. Translation gives CASSIGTGSYEQYF.

CDR3 in amino acids: CASSFTGGDGYTF. The CDR3 DNA sequence: TGCGCCAGCAGCTTTACAGGGGGCGATGGCTACACCTTC. This rearrangement joins TRBV5-1 to TRBJ1-2; 9 positions agree with TRBD1. CDR1 and CDR2 from the germline V gene are SGHRS and YFSETQ. The CDR3 has 13 amino acids. J lost 6 bases, V lost 2 bases, and 2 bases had no gene match.

The chain links TRBV28 to TRBJ2-5, with 12 bases that match TRBD2. Germline values: CDR1 MDHEN, CDR2 SYDVKM. This CDR3 is 21 amino acids long. V was clipped by 3 bases and J by 4 bases; unmatched bases: 21. CDR3 coding DNA: TGTGCCAGCAGTTTCCCGACTCCTGGAGGGCTAGCGGGAGGGATAGGAGAGACCCAGTACTTC. Its translation: CASSFPTPGGLAGGIGETQYF.

About this clone itself: This same CDR3 is encoded by further DNA sequences in the sample. CDR3 residues: CASSESEENTEAFF. CDR3 nucleotides: TGCGCCAGCAGTGAGTCCGAGGAGAACACTGAAGCTTTCTTT. The chain employs TRBV10-1 and TRBJ1-1; D gene ambiguous. In germline, CDR1 is WNHNN, CDR2 SYGVQD (reference sequence). Trimming shortened V by 0 bases and J by 1 base, and 6 bases separated the two germline ends. The CDR3 has 14 amino acids.

The chain carries TRBV11-1 and TRBJ2-1; D is unclear. The V gene lost 1 base and the J gene lost 5 bases, with 9 bases spanning the gap. Per germline, CDR1 SGHAT and CDR2 FQDESV (reference sequence). The CDR3 has 14 amino acids. CDR3: CASSLGDSNNEQFF. The CDR3 DNA reads TGTGCCAGCAGCTTAGGCGACTCTAACAATGAGCAGTTCTTC.

This chain uses TRBV28 with TRBJ2-5; TRBD2 matches 8 bases. The J segment lost 4 bases and the V segment lost 3 bases, leaving 7 bases of the junction unmatched. Germline CDR1 is MDHEN and CDR2 is SYDVKM. This CDR3 has 15 residues. The CDR3 coding sequence is TGTGCCAGCAGTTTGGTTAGCGGGGTCAGAGAGACCCAGTACTTC. This codes for CASSLVSGVRETQYF.

The chain employs TRBV7-3 and TRBJ1-3; D remains ambiguous. CDR3 length: 12 residues. The V end was cut by 6 bases, the J end by 3 bases, with 6 bases between. Germline assignment: CDR1 SGHTA and CDR2 FQGTGA. Written as DNA, the CDR3 is TGTGCCAGCAGTGAGGGTGGAAACACCATATATTTT. The encoded protein is CASSEGGNTIYF. The full variable domain, in which reference TRBV7-3 and TRBJ1-3 provide the parts outside the CDR3, is GAGVSQTPSNKVTEKGKYVELRCDPISGHTALYWYRQSLGQGPEFLIYFQGTGAADDSGLPNDRFFAVRPEGSVSTLKIQRTERGDSAVYLCASSEGGNTIYFGEGSWLTVV.

About this clone: Its ends do not fully match the called genes, so a read error is possible. The gene calls are TRBV2 and TRBJ1-2, with a possible D match to TRBD1 (5 bases). There are 16 residues in the CDR3. The germline CDR1 and CDR2 sequences are SNHLY and FYNNEI. CDR3 DNA: TGTGCCAGCAGCGAAGTTGCACTGACAGCTAACTATGGCTACACCTTC. As protein: CASSEVALTANYGYTF.

Here the CDR3 reads CASSWGTSYEQYF. In DNA form, the CDR3 reads TGCGCCAGCAGCTGGGGGACCTCCTACGAGCAGTACTTC. This chain uses TRBV5-1 with TRBJ2-7; D is possibly TRBD1 or TRBD2 (5 bases each). The V and J ends lost 3 bases and 0 bases respectively, with 7 bases between them. The CDR3 totals 13 residues. Per germline, CDR1 SGHRS and CDR2 YFSETQ.

Concerning this clone: Distinct nucleotide sequences in the sample also encode this CDR3. The chain uses TRBV28 and TRBJ2-7, with D unclear. V was cut by 3 bases and J by 3 bases, with 3 bases left in between. Germline CDR1 reads MDHEN; CDR2 reads SYDVKM. The CDR3 extends over 11 amino acids. The DNA for the CDR3 is TGTGCCAGCAGTTTTGGCTACGAGCAGTACTTC. Translating gives CASSFGYEQYF.

The chain links TRBV30 to TRBJ2-7, with D possibly being TRBD2 (5 bases). Trimming shortened V by 2 bases and J by 2 bases, and 19 bases separated the two germline ends. Germline values: CDR1 GTSNPN, CDR2 SVGIG (reference sequence). CDR3 length: 16 amino acids. The CDR3 protein is CAWSTPLTLAPYEQYF. In DNA form, the CDR3 reads TGTGCCTGGAGTACCCCCTTAACGCTAGCACCCTACGAGCAGTACTTC.

This rearrangement joins TRBV2 to TRBJ1-5; TRBD1 is a possible D gene (6 bases). Trimming stripped 2 bases from V and 5 bases from J, with 13 bases between. Germline V gene lookup returns CDR1 SNHLY and CDR2 FYNNEI. The CDR3 spans 15 residues. The CDR3 here is CASSEYGGRDQPQHF. The CDR3 DNA sequence: TGTGCCAGCAGTGAATATGGGGGGCGCGATCAGCCCCAGCATTTT.

The chain uses TRBV6-4 and TRBJ1-2, with D unresolved. V was pared by 7 bases and J by 4 bases, with 13 bases between. The CDR3 contains 13 residues. The germline CDR1 and CDR2 sequences are MRHNA and SNTAGT. The DNA of the CDR3 is TGTGCCAGCAAAAGGACCGAGCCCTATGGCTACACCTTC. Its translation is CASKRTEPYGYTF.

DNA for the CDR3: TGTGCCAGCACTCTAGCGGGAGGGCCGTCCGAGCAGTACTTC. This sequence encodes CASTLAGGPSEQYF. The gene calls are TRBV2 and TRBJ2-7, with 12 bases identical to TRBD2. This CDR3 region has 14 residues. The germline CDR1 and CDR2 sequences are SNHLY and FYNNEI. The V segment lost 7 bases and the J segment 6 bases; nucleotides outside the gene matches: 7.

J is TRBJ2-7 and V is TRBV28; 8 bases agree with TRBD1. Trimming cost V 6 bases and J 3 bases; bases outside gene matches: 7. Germline V CDR1 and CDR2: MDHEN, SYDVKM. This CDR3 comprises 14 residues. As DNA, the CDR3 is TGTGCCAGCAGCCGCCGGGACAGGTACTACGAGCAGTACTTC. Protein product: CASSRRDRYYEQYF. Together with reference TRBV28 and TRBJ2-7, the CDR3 gives the full variable domain: DVKVTQSSRYLVKRTGEKVFLECVQDMDHENMFWYRQDPGLGLRLIYFSYDVKMKEKGDIPEGYSVSREKKERFSLILESASTNQTSMYLCASSRRDRYYEQYFGPGTRLTVT.

This clone has only one observation. The same CDR3 is also encoded by other DNA sequences in this sample. The rearrangement links TRBV4-1 to TRBJ2-1; D may match TRBD1 or TRBD2 (6 bases each). The CDR3 is made up of 15 amino acids. V was pared by 1 base and J by 4 bases, with 11 bases between. The germline V gene encodes CDR1 MGHRA and CDR2 YSYEKL. CDR3 amino acids: CASSQGGGGYNEQFF. The CDR3, as DNA: TGCGCCAGCAGCCAAGGCGGAGGGGGTTACAATGAGCAGTTCTTC.

The J gene is TRBJ2-5, the V gene TRBV6-5; no clear D. The assigned J gene may be wrong: the sequence end matches TRBJ2-7 better. CDR1 and CDR2 (germline): MNHEY, SVGAGI. CDR3 length: 12 amino acids. The CDR3 DNA reads TGTGCCAGCAGTTATTTTAGGAACGAGCAGTACTTC. Translated: CASSYFRNEQYF.

This clone showed up just a few times. This rearrangement joins TRBV19 to TRBJ1-5, with 7 bases matching TRBD1. Per the germline V gene, CDR1 is LNHDA and CDR2 is SQIVND (reference sequence). CDR3 length: 16 residues. V lost 7 bases and J lost 0; bases outside the gene matches: 9. Written as DNA, the CDR3 is TGTGCCAGTACGCGTGGGCAGGGGGTTAGCAATCAGCCCCAGCATTTT. This encodes CASTRGQGVSNQPQHF.